This T cell receptor beta chain is drawn from a study of Graves' ophthalmopathy and Graves' hyperthyroidism listed by TCRdb under 2018. Broadly, across the study: Peripheral blood was collected at initial diagnosis, before any treatment. The independent validation cohort included some 19 hyperthyroidism patients plus 17 patients who later progressed from hyperthyroidism to ophthalmopathy. In roughly 6 hyperthyroidism patients, T-cell repertoires of thyroid tissue and blood were compared. TCR beta repertoire signatures were used to distinguish Graves' ophthalmopathy from Graves' hyperthyroidism and to predict progression to ophthalmopathy. In total, under 150 blood samples were TCR-sequenced: 43 ophthalmopathy, some 75 hyperthyroidism and some 17 hyperthyroidism-to-ophthalmopathy patients. Following sampling, methimazole starting at 30 mg daily was administered to hyperthyroidism patients, and high-dose intravenous methylprednisolone was administered to ophthalmopathy patients. To explore V-J signatures that separate ophthalmopathy from hyperthyroidism, a discovery set of about 96 patients was enrolled, consisting of under 50 with ophthalmopathy and around 57 with stable hyperthyroidism. For training and testing, the 110 or so patients in the discovery cohort were randomly divided in a 7:3 ratio.

The germline ends are 13 bases apart after V is trimmed by 3 bases and J by 5 bases. CDR1 and CDR2 are read off the germline V gene (reference sequence) as DFQATT and SNEGSKA. The CDR3 sequence holds 13 residues, the cysteine and phenylalanine included. Only the CDR3 DNA is retained, 39 bases long and in frame from the first base. For repertoire sequencing, TCR beta CDR3 regions were amplified from RNA transcripts. The first round was an RT-PCR using HTBI primers with the Qiagen OneStep RT-PCR kit, and this first round was followed by a second-round multiplex PCR, then size selection and purification. Sequencing of the libraries was carried out on an Illumina HiSeq2000 in paired-end mode with 100 bp reads. As for how the authors treated the data: SOAPnuke was used to process the reads, throwing out any read that had adapters, had uncalled bases, had a mean Phred below 15, or lacked an exact constant-primer or identifier match. COPE v1.2.5 was used to merge high-quality paired reads. Unique nucleotide sequences were defined as clonotypes and aligned to IMGT TRB V, D and J references using MiTCR v1.1. Only V-J combinations with frequency above 0.0001 were analysed, covering 99% to 99.2% of repertoires. A TCR clonal expansion and chaos score per V-J combination was defined as the ratio of F50 clonal expansion to chaos observed in the TCRdist matrix. Welch's t-statistics and random forest were used to reduce features to approximately 13 V-J combinations, which were fed into a naive Bayes classifier. The Morisita-Horn index was used to measure how similar the thyroid and blood repertoires were. The public reads were reprocessed in TCRdb via fastp at Q25 and MiXCR, keeping in-frame beta chains. Each entry merges the rows of one CDR3 protein and shows their most common DNA and genes. What appears here as the V and J calls and clone size reflects TCRdb's work, not the paper's. The table for this sample lists about 380,000 distinct CDR3 sequences; approximately 15% of them were counted only once. The top ten clones comprise roughly 7% of the sample.

At least ten counts were recorded for this clonotype. Its antigen is not yet known. Base quality data are lacking; no much larger clone is found one base away. What the work shows at the level of the full study, not this receptor alone: In cross-validation, the 13-signature model distinguished ophthalmopathy from stable hyperthyroidism with 85% to 90% sensitivity and 81% to 83% specificity, and in the test set the corresponding values were about 80% and 75%. Among expanded thyroid clonotypes with frequency above 0.001, most also showed up in blood, which suggests that blood repertoires may reflect the thyroid immune response. No statistical method was used to predetermine the sample size, and group allocation was not hidden from the investigators. In validation, the model predicted ophthalmopathy progression with more than 70% sensitivity and 72% to 80% specificity; some twelve predicted patients were CT-confirmed with GO in a median of around 6 months.

Hyperthyroidism was considered stable if no progression to ophthalmopathy occurred within 18 months of follow-up. Hyperthyroidism patients were newly diagnosed, with disease duration under 2 months, and aged 18 to 65 years. Patients were excluded if they had other autoimmune diseases, uncontrolled infections, pregnancy or lactation. Clinical symptoms, serum thyroxine, TRAb, thyroid ultrasound and orbital computed tomography were used for diagnosis. Using Ficoll-Paque density gradient centrifugation, PBMCs were isolated from 10 ml of fresh peripheral blood. Trizol reagent was used to extract the total RNA, and its quality was then checked on an Agilent 2100 Bioanalyzer.

The sequence derives from a young woman with stable Graves' hyperthyroidism. Donor details come from another sample of the same person, matched by shared clones. What was sequenced was peripheral blood. In this chain, TRBV20-1 is recombined with TRBJ1-1, with TRBD1 as a weak D call on 5 bases. The nucleotides read TGCAGTGCTAGCGCAGGGCGGGAGACTGAAGCTTTCTTT. This codes for CSASAGRETEAFF.